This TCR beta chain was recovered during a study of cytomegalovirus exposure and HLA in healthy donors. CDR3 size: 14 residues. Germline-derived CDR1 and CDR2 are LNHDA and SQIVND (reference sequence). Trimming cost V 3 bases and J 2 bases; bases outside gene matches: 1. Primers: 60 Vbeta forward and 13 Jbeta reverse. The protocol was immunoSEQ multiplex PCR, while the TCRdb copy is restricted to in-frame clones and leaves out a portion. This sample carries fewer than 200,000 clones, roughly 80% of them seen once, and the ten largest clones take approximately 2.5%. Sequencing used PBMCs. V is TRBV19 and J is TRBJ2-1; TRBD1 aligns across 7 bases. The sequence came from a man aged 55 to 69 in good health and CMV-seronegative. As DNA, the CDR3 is TGTGCCAGTAGTATGACAGGGACCTACAATGAGCAGTTCTTC. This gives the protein CASSMTGTYNEQFF.